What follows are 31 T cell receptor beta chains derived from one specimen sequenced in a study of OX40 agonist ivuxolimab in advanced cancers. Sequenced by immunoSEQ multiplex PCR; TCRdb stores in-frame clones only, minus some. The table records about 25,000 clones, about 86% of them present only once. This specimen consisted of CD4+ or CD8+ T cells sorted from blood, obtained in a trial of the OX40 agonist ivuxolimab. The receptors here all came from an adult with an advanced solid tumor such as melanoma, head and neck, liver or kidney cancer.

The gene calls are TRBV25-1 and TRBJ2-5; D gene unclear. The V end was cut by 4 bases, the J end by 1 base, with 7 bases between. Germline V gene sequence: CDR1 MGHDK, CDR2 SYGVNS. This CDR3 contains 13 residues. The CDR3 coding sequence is TGTGCCAGCAGTGTCGTCAGCCAAGAGACCCAGTACTTC. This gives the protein CASSVVSQETQYF.

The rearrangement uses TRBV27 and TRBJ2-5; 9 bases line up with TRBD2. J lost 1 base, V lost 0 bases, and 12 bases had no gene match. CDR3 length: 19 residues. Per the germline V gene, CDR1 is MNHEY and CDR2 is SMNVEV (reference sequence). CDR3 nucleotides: TGTGCCAGCAGTTTATCCTATTTAGTCGCGACTAGCGGCCAAGAGACCCAGTACTTC. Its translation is CASSLSYLVATSGQETQYF.

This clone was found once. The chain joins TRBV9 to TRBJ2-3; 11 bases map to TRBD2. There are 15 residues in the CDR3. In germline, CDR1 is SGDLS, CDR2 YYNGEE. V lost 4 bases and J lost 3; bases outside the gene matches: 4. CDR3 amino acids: CASSISGGATDTQYF. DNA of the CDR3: TGTGCCAGCAGCATTAGCGGGGGGGCAACAGATACGCAGTATTTT.

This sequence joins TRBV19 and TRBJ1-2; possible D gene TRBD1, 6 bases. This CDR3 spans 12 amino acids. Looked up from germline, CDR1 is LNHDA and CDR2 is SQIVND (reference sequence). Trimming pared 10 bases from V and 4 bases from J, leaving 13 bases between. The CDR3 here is CATSSGVYGYTF. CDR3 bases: TGTGCCACCTCGTCAGGGGTCTATGGCTACACCTTC.

The CDR3 spells CARSLEGGPIENHEQYF. In DNA, the CDR3 is TGTGCCAGAAGCTTGGAGGGTGGCCCCATCGAGAACCACGAGCAGTACTTC. The chain links TRBV5-3 to TRBJ2-7; D not certain. TRBV5-3 is filed as an ORF, its function uncertain. The CDR3 spans 17 residues. Trimming took 0 bases from V and 5 from J, leaving 21 bases between them.

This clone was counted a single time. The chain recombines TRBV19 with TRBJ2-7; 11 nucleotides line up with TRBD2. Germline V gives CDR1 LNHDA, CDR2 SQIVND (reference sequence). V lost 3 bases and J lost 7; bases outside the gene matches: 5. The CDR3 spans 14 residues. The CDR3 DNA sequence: TGTGCCAGTAGTATGGTGAGACTAGCGGGAGAGCAGTACTTC. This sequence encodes CASSMVRLAGEQYF.

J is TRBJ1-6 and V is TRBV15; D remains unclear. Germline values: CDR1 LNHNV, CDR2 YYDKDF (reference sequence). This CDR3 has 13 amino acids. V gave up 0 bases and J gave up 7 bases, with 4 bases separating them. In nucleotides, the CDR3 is TGTGCCACCAGCAGAGAAAGGAATTCACCCCTCCACTTT. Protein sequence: CATSRERNSPLHF.

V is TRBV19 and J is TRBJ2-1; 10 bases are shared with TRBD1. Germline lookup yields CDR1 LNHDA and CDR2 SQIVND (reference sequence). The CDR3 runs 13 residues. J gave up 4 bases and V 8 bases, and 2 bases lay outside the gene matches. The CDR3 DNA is TGTGCCAGTGCGGACAGGGGGTACAATGAGCAGTTCTTC. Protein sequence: CASADRGYNEQFF.

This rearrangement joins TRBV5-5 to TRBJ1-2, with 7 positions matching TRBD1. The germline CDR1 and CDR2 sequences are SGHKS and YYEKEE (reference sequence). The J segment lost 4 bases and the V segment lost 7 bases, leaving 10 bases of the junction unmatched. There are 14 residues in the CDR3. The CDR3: CASSLDRTPYGYTF. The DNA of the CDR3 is TGTGCCAGCTCCCTGGACAGGACCCCCTATGGCTACACCTTC.

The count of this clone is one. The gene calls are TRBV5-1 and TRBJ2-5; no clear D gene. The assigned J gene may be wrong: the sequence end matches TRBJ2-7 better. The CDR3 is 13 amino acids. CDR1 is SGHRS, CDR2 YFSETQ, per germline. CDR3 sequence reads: CASSPDRSYEQYF. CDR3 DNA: TGCGCCAGCAGCCCGGACCGTTCCTACGAGCAGTACTTC.

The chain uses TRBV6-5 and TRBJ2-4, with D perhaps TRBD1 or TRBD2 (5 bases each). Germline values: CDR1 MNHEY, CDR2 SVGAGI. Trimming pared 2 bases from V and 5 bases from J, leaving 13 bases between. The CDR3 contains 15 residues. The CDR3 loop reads CASSYGGAPQNIQYF. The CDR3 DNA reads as TGTGCCAGCAGTTACGGGGGAGCGCCCCAAAACATTCAGTACTTC.

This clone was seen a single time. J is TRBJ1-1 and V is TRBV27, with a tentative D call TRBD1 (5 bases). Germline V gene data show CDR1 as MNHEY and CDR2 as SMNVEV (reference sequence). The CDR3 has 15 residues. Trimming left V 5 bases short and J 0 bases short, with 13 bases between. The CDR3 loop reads CASSPLGEMNTEAFF. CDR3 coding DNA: TGTGCCAGCAGTCCCCTGGGGGAGATGAACACTGAAGCTTTCTTT.

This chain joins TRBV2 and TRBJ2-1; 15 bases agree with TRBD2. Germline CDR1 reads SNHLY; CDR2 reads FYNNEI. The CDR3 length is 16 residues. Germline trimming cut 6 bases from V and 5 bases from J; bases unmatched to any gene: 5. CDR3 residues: CASSRTSGGADNEQFF. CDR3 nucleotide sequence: TGTGCCAGCAGCCGGACTAGCGGGGGGGCAGACAATGAGCAGTTCTTC.

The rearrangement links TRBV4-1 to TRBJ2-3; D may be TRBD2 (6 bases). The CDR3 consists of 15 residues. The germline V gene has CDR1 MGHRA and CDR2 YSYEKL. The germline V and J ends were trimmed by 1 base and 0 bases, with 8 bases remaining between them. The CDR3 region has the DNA TGCGCCAGCAGCCAAGGTGGGGGGAGCACAGATACGCAGTATTTT. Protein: CASSQGGGSTDTQYF.

The CDR3 sequence: CASSHGLKMFF. For the CDR3, the DNA is TGCGCCAGCAGCCACGGACTGAAGATGTTTTTT. The V call is TRBV4-1, the J call TRBJ1-4, with D unclear. The CDR3 is 11 residues long. CDR1 is MGHRA, CDR2 YSYEKL, per germline. The germline V and J ends were trimmed by 3 bases and 15 bases, with 11 bases remaining between them.

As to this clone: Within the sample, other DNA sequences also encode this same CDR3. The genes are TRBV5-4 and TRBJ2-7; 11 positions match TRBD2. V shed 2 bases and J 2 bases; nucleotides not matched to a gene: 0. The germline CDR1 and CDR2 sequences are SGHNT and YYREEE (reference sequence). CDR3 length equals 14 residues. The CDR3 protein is CASSFSGGAYEQYF. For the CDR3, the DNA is TGTGCCAGCAGCTTTAGCGGGGGGGCCTACGAGCAGTACTTC.

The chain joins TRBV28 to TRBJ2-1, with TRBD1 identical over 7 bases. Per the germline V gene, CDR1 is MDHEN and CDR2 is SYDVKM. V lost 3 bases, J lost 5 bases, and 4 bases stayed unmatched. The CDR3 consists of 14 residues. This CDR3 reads CASSFGTVNNEQFF. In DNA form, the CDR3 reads TGTGCCAGCAGTTTCGGGACAGTCAACAATGAGCAGTTCTTC. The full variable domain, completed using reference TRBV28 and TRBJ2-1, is DVKVTQSSRYLVKRTGEKVFLECVQDMDHENMFWYRQDPGLGLRLIYFSYDVKMKEKGDIPEGYSVSREKKERFSLILESASTNQTSMYLCASSFGTVNNEQFFGPGTRLTVL.

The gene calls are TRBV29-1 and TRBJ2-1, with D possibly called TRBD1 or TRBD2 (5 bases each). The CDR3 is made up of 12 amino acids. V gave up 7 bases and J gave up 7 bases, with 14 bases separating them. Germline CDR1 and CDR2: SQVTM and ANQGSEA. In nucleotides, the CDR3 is TGCAGCGGGTGGGATGGGGGTAATGAGCAGTTCTTC. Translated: CSGWDGGNEQFF.

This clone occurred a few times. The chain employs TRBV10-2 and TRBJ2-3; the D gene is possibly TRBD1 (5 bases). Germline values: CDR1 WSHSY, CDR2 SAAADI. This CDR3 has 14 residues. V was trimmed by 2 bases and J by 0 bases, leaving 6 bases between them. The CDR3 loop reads CASSEGHSTDTQYF. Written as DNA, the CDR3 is TGCGCCAGCAGTGAGGGACATAGCACAGATACGCAGTATTTT.

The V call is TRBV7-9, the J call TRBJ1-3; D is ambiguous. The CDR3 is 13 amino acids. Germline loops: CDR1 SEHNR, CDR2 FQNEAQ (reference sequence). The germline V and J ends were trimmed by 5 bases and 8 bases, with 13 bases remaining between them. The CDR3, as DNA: TGTGCCAGCAGCCCCCGAGGGCTAGACACCATATATTTT. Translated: CASSPRGLDTIYF.

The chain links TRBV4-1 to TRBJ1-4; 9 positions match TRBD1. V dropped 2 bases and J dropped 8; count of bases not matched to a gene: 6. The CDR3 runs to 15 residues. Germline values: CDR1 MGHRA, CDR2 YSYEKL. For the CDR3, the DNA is TGCGCCAGCAGCCAAACCAGGGACAGGGACGAAAAACTGTTTTTT. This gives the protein CASSQTRDRDEKLFF.

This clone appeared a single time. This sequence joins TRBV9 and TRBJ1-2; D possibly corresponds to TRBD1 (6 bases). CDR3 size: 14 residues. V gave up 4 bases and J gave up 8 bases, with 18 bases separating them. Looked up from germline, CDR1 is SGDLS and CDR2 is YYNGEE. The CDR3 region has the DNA TGTGCCAGCAGCACTGGGGACACCGGAACGGGCTACACCTTC. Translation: CASSTGDTGTGYTF.

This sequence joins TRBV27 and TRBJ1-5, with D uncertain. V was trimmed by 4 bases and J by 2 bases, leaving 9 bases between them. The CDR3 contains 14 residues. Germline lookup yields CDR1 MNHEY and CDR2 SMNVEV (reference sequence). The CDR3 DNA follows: TGTGCCAGCAGTTACACGGGTCGCAATCAGCCCCAGCATTTT. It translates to CASSYTGRNQPQHF.

The CDR3 loop reads CASSLGFHEQYF. The CDR3 nucleotides are TGTGCCAGCAGCTTAGGGTTTCACGAGCAGTACTTC. The V gene is TRBV7-8, the J gene TRBJ2-7, with unresolved D. Germline V gene sequence: CDR1 SGHVS, CDR2 FQNEAQ. The V gene lost 1 base and the J gene lost 5 bases, with 6 bases spanning the gap. The CDR3 loop spans 12 amino acids.

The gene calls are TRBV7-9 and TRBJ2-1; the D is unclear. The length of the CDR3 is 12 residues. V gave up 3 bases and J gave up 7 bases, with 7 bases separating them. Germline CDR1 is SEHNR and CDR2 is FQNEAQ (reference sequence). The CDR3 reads CASSFLHNEQFF. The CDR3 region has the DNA TGTGCCAGCAGCTTCTTGCATAATGAGCAGTTCTTC.

CDR3 sequence (DNA): TGTGCCAGCAGCGTCCGGGACAGCGTTAACTATGGCTACACCTTC. The encoded protein is CASSVRDSVNYGYTF. The chain combines TRBV9 with TRBJ1-2; 7 bases line up with TRBD1. The germline gives CDR1 SGDLS, CDR2 YYNGEE. J was trimmed by 1 base and V by 2 bases; bases with no gene match: 5. The CDR3 is made up of 15 amino acids. The complete variable domain, with remaining parts taken from reference TRBV9 and TRBJ1-2, reads DSGVTQTPKHLITATGQRVTLRCSPRSGDLSVYWYQQSLDQGLQFLIQYYNGEERAKGNILERFSAQQFPDLHSELNLSSLELGDSALYFCASSVRDSVNYGYTFGSGTRLTVV.

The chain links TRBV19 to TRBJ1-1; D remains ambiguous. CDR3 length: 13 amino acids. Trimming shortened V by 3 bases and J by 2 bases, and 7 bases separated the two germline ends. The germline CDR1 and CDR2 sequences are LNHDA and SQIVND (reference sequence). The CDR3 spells CASSISDNTEAFF. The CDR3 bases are TGTGCCAGTAGTATCAGTGATAACACTGAAGCTTTCTTT.

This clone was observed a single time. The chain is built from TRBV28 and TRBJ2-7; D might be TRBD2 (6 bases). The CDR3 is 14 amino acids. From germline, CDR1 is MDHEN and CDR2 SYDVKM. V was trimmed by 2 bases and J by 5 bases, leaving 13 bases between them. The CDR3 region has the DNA TGTGCCAGCAGTTTAGGGGGGAGTATCGACGAGCAGTACTTC. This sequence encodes CASSLGGSIDEQYF.

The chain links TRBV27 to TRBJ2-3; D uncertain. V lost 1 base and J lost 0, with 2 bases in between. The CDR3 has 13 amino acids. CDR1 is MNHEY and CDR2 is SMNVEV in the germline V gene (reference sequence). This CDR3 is CASSLLSTDTQYF. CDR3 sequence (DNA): TGTGCCAGCAGTTTATTGAGCACAGATACGCAGTATTTT.

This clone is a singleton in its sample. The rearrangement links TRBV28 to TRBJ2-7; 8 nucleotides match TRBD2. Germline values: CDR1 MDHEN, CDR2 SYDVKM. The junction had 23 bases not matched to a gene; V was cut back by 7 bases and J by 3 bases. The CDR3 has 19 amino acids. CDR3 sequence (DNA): TGTGCCAGCACCCCCTCGGTTCAGCGGGAGAACGTCAGGGGCTACGAGCAGTACTTC. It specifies CASTPSVQRENVRGYEQYF. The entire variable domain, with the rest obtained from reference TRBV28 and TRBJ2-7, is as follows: DVKVTQSSRYLVKRTGEKVFLECVQDMDHENMFWYRQDPGLGLRLIYFSYDVKMKEKGDIPEGYSVSREKKERFSLILESASTNQTSMYLCASTPSVQRENVRGYEQYFGPGTRLTVT.

The DNA for the CDR3 is TGTGCCAGTACCTTCACTAGCGGCAGCTCCTACGAGCAGTACTTC. This codes for CASTFTSGSSYEQYF. The chain carries TRBV19 and TRBJ2-7; 8 bases are shared with TRBD2. V lost 7 bases and J lost 0; bases outside the gene matches: 8. The CDR3 consists of 15 residues. Germline V gives CDR1 LNHDA, CDR2 SQIVND (reference sequence).